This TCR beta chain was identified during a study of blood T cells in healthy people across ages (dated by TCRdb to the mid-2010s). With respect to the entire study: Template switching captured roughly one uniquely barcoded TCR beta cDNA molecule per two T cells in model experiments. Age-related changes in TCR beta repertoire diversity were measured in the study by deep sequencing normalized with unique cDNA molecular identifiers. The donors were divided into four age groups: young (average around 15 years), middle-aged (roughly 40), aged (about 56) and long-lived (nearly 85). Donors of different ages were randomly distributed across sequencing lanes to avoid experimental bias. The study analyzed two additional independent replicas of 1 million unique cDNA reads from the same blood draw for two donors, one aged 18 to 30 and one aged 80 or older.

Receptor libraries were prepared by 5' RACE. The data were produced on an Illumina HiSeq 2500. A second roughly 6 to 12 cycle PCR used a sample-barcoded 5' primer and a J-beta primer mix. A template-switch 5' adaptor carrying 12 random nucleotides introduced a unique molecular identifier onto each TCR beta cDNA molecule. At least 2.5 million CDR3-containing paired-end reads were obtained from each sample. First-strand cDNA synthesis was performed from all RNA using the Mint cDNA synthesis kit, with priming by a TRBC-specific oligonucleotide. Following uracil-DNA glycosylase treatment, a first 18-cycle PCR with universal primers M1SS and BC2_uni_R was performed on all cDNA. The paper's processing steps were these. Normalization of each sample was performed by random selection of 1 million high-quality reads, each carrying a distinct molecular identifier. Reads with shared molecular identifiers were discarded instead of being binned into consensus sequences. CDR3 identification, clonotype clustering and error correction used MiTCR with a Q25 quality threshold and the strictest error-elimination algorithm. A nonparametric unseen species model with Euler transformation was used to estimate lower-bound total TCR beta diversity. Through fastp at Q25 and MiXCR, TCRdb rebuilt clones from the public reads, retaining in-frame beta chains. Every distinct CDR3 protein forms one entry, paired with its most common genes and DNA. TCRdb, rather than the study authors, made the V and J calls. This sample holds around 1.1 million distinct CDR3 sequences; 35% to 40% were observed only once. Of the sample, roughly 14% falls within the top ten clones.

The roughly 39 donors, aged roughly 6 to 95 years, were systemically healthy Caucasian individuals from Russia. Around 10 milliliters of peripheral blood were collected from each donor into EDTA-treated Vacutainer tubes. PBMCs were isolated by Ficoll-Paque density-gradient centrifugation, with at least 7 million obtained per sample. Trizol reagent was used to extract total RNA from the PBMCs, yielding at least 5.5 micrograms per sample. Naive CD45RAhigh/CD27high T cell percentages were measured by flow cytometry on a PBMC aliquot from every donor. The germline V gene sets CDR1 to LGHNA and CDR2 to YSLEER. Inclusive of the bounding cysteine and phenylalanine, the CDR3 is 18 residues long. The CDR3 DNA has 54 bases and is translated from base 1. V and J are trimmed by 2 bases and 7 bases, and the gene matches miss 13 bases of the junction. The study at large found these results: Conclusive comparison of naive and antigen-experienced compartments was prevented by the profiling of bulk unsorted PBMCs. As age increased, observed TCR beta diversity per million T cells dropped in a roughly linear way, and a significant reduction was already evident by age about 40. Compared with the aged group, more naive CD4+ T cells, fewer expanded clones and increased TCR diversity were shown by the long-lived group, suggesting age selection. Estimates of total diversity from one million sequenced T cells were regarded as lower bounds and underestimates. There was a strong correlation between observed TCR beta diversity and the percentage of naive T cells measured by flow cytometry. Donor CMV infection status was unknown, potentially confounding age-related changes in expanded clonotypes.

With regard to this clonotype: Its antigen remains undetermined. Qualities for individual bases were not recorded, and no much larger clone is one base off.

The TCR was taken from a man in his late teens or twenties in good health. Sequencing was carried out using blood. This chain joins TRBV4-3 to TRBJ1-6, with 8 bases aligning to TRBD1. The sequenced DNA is TGCGCCAGCAGCCAAAGATACTTAACAGGGGGAAAAAATTCACCCCTCCACTTT. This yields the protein CASSQRYLTGGKNSPLHF.